Listed here are 28 T cell receptor beta chains from one sample, sequenced in a study of PD-L1 blockade in urothelial cancer. Profiled with immunoSEQ multiplex PCR; TCRdb holds only in-frame clones, not every one. The data contain about 45,000 clones, 85% to 90% of them seen just once; the ten biggest clones take up 13% to 15%. This sample comprised PBMCs, obtained around atezolizumab (anti-PD-L1) treatment. The source of these receptors is a woman aged 55-69 years with urothelial cancer.

The rearrangement joins TRBV29-1 to TRBJ1-1; 7 bases line up with TRBD1. V was pared by 2 bases and J by 5 bases, with 26 bases of the junction left unmatched. CDR1 and CDR2 (germline): SQVTM, ANQGSEA. There are 20 residues in the CDR3. Written as DNA, the CDR3 is TGCAGCGTTGAAATTTCGGCGACAGGGAGTGCGCGTCCGGATGAAACTGAAGCTTTCTTT. As protein: CSVEISATGSARPDETEAFF.

The chain uses TRBV6-5 and TRBJ2-7; the D is unclear. Trimming left V 0 bases short and J 3 bases short, with 6 bases between. This CDR3 has 13 amino acids. Germline CDR1 MNHEY, CDR2 SVGAGI. DNA for the CDR3: TGTGCCAGCAGTTACTCGCCACTCTACGAGCAGTACTTC. It translates to CASSYSPLYEQYF.

The chain has TRBV5-1 and TRBJ2-5; D perhaps matches TRBD2 (6 bases). Trimming removed 2 bases from V and 2 bases from J, with 13 bases in between. Germline V gene data show CDR1 as SGHRS and CDR2 as YFSETQ. The CDR3 is 15 amino acids. As DNA, the CDR3 is TGCGCCAGCAGCTTACTAGCACAGAGTCAAGAGACCCAGTACTTC. Translating gives CASSLLAQSQETQYF.

The chain has TRBV27 and TRBJ2-3; D is ambiguous. Germline V CDR1 and CDR2: MNHEY, SMNVEV (reference sequence). This CDR3 is built from 13 residues. V shed 5 bases and J shed 6 bases, with 12 bases lying between them. The CDR3 is CASSTQTWDTQYF. CDR3 nucleotide sequence: TGTGCCAGCAGTACCCAGACTTGGGATACGCAGTATTTT.

This chain links TRBV4-3 with TRBJ1-1, with D maybe TRBD1 (5 bases). The CDR3 extends over 14 amino acids. Germline-derived CDR1 and CDR2 are LGHNA and YSLEER. Trimming removed 2 bases from V and 1 base from J, with 8 bases in between. The CDR3 region has the DNA TGCGCCAGCAGCCAACGGGGGGAGAACACTGAAGCTTTCTTT. It yields the protein CASSQRGENTEAFF.

This clone was detected only a few times. The chain uses TRBV11-2 and TRBJ2-3; 9 nucleotides agree with TRBD2. This CDR3 is 15 amino acids long. From germline, CDR1 is SGHAT and CDR2 FQNNGV. J lost 5 bases, V lost 5 bases, and 8 bases had no gene match. Here the CDR3 reads CASSQGLALGDTQYF. CDR3 in DNA: TGTGCCAGCAGCCAGGGACTAGCCCTCGGAGATACGCAGTATTTT.

The genes are TRBV10-3 and TRBJ1-1; no firm D call. The CDR3 has 15 amino acids. V lost 0 bases to trimming and J lost 2 bases, with 10 bases between them. Germline V CDR1 and CDR2: ENHRY, SYGVKD. In DNA form, the CDR3 reads TGTGCCATCAGTGAGTCGTCGGGTCGTAACACTGAAGCTTTCTTT. Protein product: CAISESSGRNTEAFF.

This chain joins TRBV7-9 and TRBJ1-5, with a possible D match to TRBD1 (5 bases). V was cut by 5 bases and J by 0 bases, with 8 bases left in between. In germline, CDR1 is SEHNR, CDR2 FQNEAQ (reference sequence). The CDR3 runs to 14 residues. CDR3 coding DNA: TGTGCCAGCAGCCAGACAGATAGCAATCAGCCCCAGCATTTT. This sequence encodes CASSQTDSNQPQHF.

The CDR3 protein is CASSFVTSGRFSYNEQFF. The CDR3, as DNA: TGTGCCAGCAGCTTTGTTACTAGCGGGAGATTCTCCTACAATGAGCAGTTCTTC. J is TRBJ2-1 and V is TRBV27; the match to TRBD2 covers 11 bases. V lost 6 bases to trimming and J lost 0 bases; unmatched junction nucleotides: 10. Germline loops: CDR1 MNHEY, CDR2 SMNVEV (reference sequence). The CDR3 contains 18 residues.

The chain recombines TRBV7-2 with TRBJ1-2, with 9 positions matching TRBD1. J gave up 7 bases and V 6 bases, and 6 bases lay outside the gene matches. Germline lookup yields CDR1 SGHTA and CDR2 FQGNSA. The CDR3 has 13 residues. The CDR3 DNA follows: TGTGCCAGCAGTACCCGGGACAGGGCTGGCTACACCTTC. Translating it yields CASSTRDRAGYTF. The entire variable domain, with the rest obtained from reference TRBV7-2 and TRBJ1-2, is as follows: GAGVSQSPSNKVTEKGKDVELRCDPISGHTALYWYRQSLGQGLEFLIYFQGNSAPDKSGLPSDRFSAERTGGSVSTLTIQRTQQEDSAVYLCASSTRDRAGYTFGSGTRLTVV.

In this sample, this clone turned up once. The chain recombines TRBV7-2 with TRBJ2-7; TRBD1 aligns across 8 bases. Germline V lookup: CDR1 SGHTA, CDR2 FQGNSA. This CDR3 region has 16 residues. J gave up 2 bases and V 4 bases, and 10 bases lay outside the gene matches. The CDR3 nucleotides read TGTGCCAGCAGCTCCGACAGGGGTCCGGCGACCTACGAGCAGTACTTC. It yields the protein CASSSDRGPATYEQYF.

The V call is TRBV5-1, the J call TRBJ2-7; 7 positions match TRBD2. Per the germline V gene, CDR1 is SGHRS and CDR2 is YFSETQ. After removal of 4 bases from V and 7 bases from J, the junction contained 14 bases not matched to a gene. The CDR3 consists of 15 residues. CDR3 in DNA: TGCGCCAGCAGCCCCCCTCTGAGCCGGGGAGGGGAGCAGTACTTC. It translates to CASSPPLSRGGEQYF.

The chain employs TRBV5-4 and TRBJ2-7; the match to TRBD2 covers 7 bases. J lost 4 bases, V lost 0 bases, and 1 base had no gene match. Looked up from germline, CDR1 is SGHNT and CDR2 is YYREEE (reference sequence). The CDR3 totals 13 residues. DNA for the CDR3: TGTGCCAGCAGCTTGGGGCGGGAGTACGAGCAGTACTTC. Amino acid sequence: CASSLGREYEQYF.

On this clone itself: The sample contains more than one DNA sequence encoding this CDR3. This sequence joins TRBV5-1 and TRBJ2-5; 9 bases align to TRBD2. The V gene's germline CDR1 is SGHRS and CDR2 YFSETQ. The CDR3 has 13 residues. The junction had 0 bases not matched to a gene; V was cut back by 2 bases and J by 4 bases. The CDR3 region has the DNA TGCGCCAGCAGCTTAGCGGGAGGAGAGACCCAGTACTTC. Translating it yields CASSLAGGETQYF.

The rearrangement links TRBV7-3 to TRBJ2-1; possible D gene TRBD2, 6 bases. The germline V gene has CDR1 SGHTA and CDR2 FQGTGA. The CDR3 contains 14 residues. V lost 3 bases and J 5 bases, leaving 11 bases between the germline ends. This chain's CDR3 is CASSFQGGDNEQFF. The CDR3 coding sequence is TGTGCCAGCAGCTTTCAGGGAGGCGACAATGAGCAGTTCTTC.

The rearrangement links TRBV11-2 to TRBJ2-7; 12 bases match TRBD2. This CDR3 region has 15 residues. Germline-derived CDR1 and CDR2 are SGHAT and FQNNGV. Germline trimming cut 0 bases from V and 4 bases from J; bases unmatched to any gene: 1. CDR3 DNA sequence: TGTGCCAGCAGCTTAGACCTAGCGGGAGGGTACGAGCAGTACTTC. Encoded protein: CASSLDLAGGYEQYF.

CDR3 amino acids: CASTKTRLYGYTF. The DNA for the CDR3 is TGTGCCAGCACTAAGACGAGGCTCTATGGCTACACCTTC. The genes are TRBV6-5 and TRBJ1-2; D not certain. CDR1 and CDR2 (germline): MNHEY, SVGAGI. Trimming stripped 7 bases from V and 4 bases from J, with 13 bases between. The CDR3 is 13 amino acids.

The chain joins TRBV18 to TRBJ1-5, with a tentative D call TRBD1 (5 bases). The CDR3 loop spans 14 amino acids. Germline assignment: CDR1 KGHSH and CDR2 LQKENI. The V end lost 6 bases, the J end lost 5 bases, and 14 bases lay between the germline ends. The CDR3 reads CASSEAAGHQPQHF. The CDR3 DNA sequence: TGTGCCAGCTCCGAGGCTGCAGGGCATCAGCCCCAGCATTTT.

The chain combines TRBV4-3 with TRBJ1-6; TRBD1 might be the D (6 bases). The V gene's germline CDR1 is LGHNA and CDR2 YSLEER. The CDR3 contains 14 residues. V lost 5 bases and J 7 bases, leaving 12 bases between the germline ends. The CDR3 protein is CASSWTVSNSPLHF. The DNA for the CDR3 is TGCGCCAGCAGCTGGACAGTATCCAATTCACCCCTCCACTTT.

The V and J genes are TRBV5-6 and TRBJ2-7, with 7 bases identical to TRBD2. Germline assignment: CDR1 SGHDT and CDR2 YYEEEE. Trimming at V came to 0 bases and at J to 3 bases, leaving 6 bases not matched to a gene. The CDR3 runs 15 residues. CDR3 region: CASSLGGREGYEQYF. Here the CDR3 DNA reads TGTGCCAGCAGCTTGGGGGGCAGGGAGGGCTACGAGCAGTACTTC.

This rearrangement joins TRBV7-9 to TRBJ2-7; TRBD1 matches 9 bases. With V trimmed by 1 base and J by 6 bases, 7 bases remained unmatched. CDR3 length: 15 amino acids. Germline assignment: CDR1 SEHNR and CDR2 FQNEAQ (reference sequence). The CDR3 DNA reads as TGTGCCAGCAGCTTAGAATCGGGACAGGGTAGCGAGCAGTACTTC. It codes for CASSLESGQGSEQYF.

The V gene is TRBV10-2, the J gene TRBJ2-3; 15 bases map to TRBD2. V gave up 8 bases and J gave up 0 bases; unmatched junction bases: 6. The CDR3 has 17 residues. CDR1 and CDR2 from the germline V gene are WSHSY and SAAADI. The CDR3 DNA sequence: TGCGCCAGCGCCCAGGGACTAGCGGGAGGTAGCACAGATACGCAGTATTTT. As protein: CASAQGLAGGSTDTQYF.

The chain combines TRBV28 with TRBJ2-3; 11 nucleotides agree with TRBD2. Germline CDR1 reads MDHEN; CDR2 reads SYDVKM. J gave up 6 bases and V 6 bases, and 11 bases lay outside the gene matches. This CDR3 has 16 amino acids. CDR3 sequence: CASSSRSGRAVDTQYF. The CDR3 region has the DNA TGTGCCAGCAGCTCACGTAGCGGGAGGGCCGTGGATACGCAGTATTTT.

The rearrangement joins TRBV19 to TRBJ2-7, with 10 positions matching TRBD1. Germline assignment: CDR1 LNHDA and CDR2 SQIVND (reference sequence). CDR3 length: 14 amino acids. Trimming took 6 bases from V and 2 from J; bases not matched to a gene: 4. The CDR3 region is CASRETGGAYEQYF. CDR3 DNA sequence: TGTGCCAGTAGGGAGACAGGGGGCGCCTACGAGCAGTACTTC.

The chain carries TRBV27 and TRBJ2-5; 10 nucleotides line up with TRBD1. Germline trimming cut 8 bases from V and 3 bases from J; bases unmatched to any gene: 9. Germline values: CDR1 MNHEY, CDR2 SMNVEV (reference sequence). The CDR3 spans 15 residues. CDR3 loop: CASSGTGAIEETQYF. CDR3 in DNA: TGTGCCAGCTCCGGGACAGGGGCCATCGAAGAGACCCAGTACTTC.

The chain has TRBV10-3 and TRBJ2-3; 11 bases match TRBD2. Losses at the gene ends were 6 bases for V and 3 bases for J; bases not matched to a gene: 11. CDR3 length equals 17 residues. Germline CDR1 is ENHRY and CDR2 is SYGVKD. The CDR3 DNA is TGTGCCATCAGACTAACCCCCGGGACTAGCGGAACAGATACGCAGTATTTT. It encodes CAIRLTPGTSGTDTQYF.

This clone was detected a few times. The rearrangement joins TRBV29-1 to TRBJ1-2; 8 positions match TRBD1. The length of the CDR3 is 13 residues. Trimming took 1 base from V and 7 from J; bases not matched to a gene: 5. CDR1 is SQVTM, CDR2 ANQGSEA, per germline. The CDR3 DNA reads as TGCAGCGTTGAAGTACAGGGGGTCTTTGGCTACACCTTC. It is translated as CSVEVQGVFGYTF.

This clone was detected a few times. The V and J genes are TRBV6-4 and TRBJ1-2; D uncertain. In germline, CDR1 is MRHNA, CDR2 SNTAGT. V lost 5 bases and J 4 bases, leaving 14 bases between the germline ends. This CDR3 region has 14 residues. The CDR3 reads CASSPGGQPYGYTF. CDR3 nucleotide sequence: TGTGCCAGCAGTCCCGGCGGCCAGCCCTATGGCTACACCTTC.